Each of the 14 T cell receptor beta chains below was sequenced from the same sample in a study of T cells expressing NK-cell markers (dated by TCRdb to the early 2020s). Library method: 5' RACE. For sequencing, an Illumina HiSeq 2000 was employed. The reads underwent TCRdb reprocessing, giving one record for each CDR3 protein sequence and no DNA. The data table for this sample lists approximately 420,000 distinct CDR3 sequences. Around a tenth of the sample is taken by the ten largest. The specimen was blood T cells: a sorted CD56 or NKG2C T cell subset, CD4+ or CD8+ T cells, or bulk PBMC T cells (not recorded which). The receptors here all came from a woman aged 50 to 65 in good health. Donor details come from another sample of the same person, matched by shared clones.

The rearrangement links TRBV20-1 to TRBJ2-3; TCRdb indicates TRBD1, and absent DNA this call remains unverified. CDR3 length equals 14 residues. Germline V gives CDR1 DFQATT, CDR2 SNEGSKA (reference sequence). CDR3 protein: CSARGTGQLDTQYF.

The V call is TRBV6-5, the J call TRBJ2-1; TCRdb's D call of TRBD2 is untestable without DNA. The CDR3 runs 15 residues. From germline, CDR1 is MNHEY and CDR2 SVGAGI. The CDR3 protein is CASSSGDPSYNEQFF.

The CDR3 is CASSLDGLEYNEQFF. V is TRBV7-6 and J is TRBJ2-1; TCRdb's D call of TRBD2 is untestable without DNA. Germline-derived CDR1 and CDR2 are SGHVS and FNYEAQ. This CDR3 region has 15 residues.

The genes are TRBV24-1 and TRBJ2-1; TCRdb calls TRBD1, which cannot be checked without DNA. Germline V gene sequence: CDR1 KGHDR, CDR2 SFDVKD. CDR3 length equals 15 residues. The CDR3 loop is CATSDSGHRYNEQFF.

This rearrangement joins TRBV14 to TRBJ2-3. CDR3 length: 12 residues. Germline loops: CDR1 SGHDN, CDR2 FVKESK. CDR3 amino acids: CASSQITGTQYF.

The chain combines TRBV6-1 with TRBJ2-2; TCRdb's D gene call, TRBD2, goes unchecked for lack of DNA. The germline CDR1 and CDR2 sequences are MNHNS and SASEGT. CDR3 length equals 16 residues. The CDR3 spells CASSLTSGENTGELFF.

The chain is built from TRBV24-1 and TRBJ2-7; TCRdb selects TRBD2, and the lack of DNA leaves this call unchecked. This CDR3 is 13 amino acids long. CDR1 and CDR2 (germline): KGHDR, SFDVKD. The CDR3 sequence is CATSGGEAGEQYF.

The chain uses TRBV20-1 and TRBJ2-1; TCRdb gives TRBD2 as the D gene, but with no DNA this cannot be confirmed. Germline lookup yields CDR1 DFQATT and CDR2 SNEGSKA (reference sequence). This CDR3 has 15 amino acids. CDR3 residues: CSALLTSGSRNEQFF.

The V gene is TRBV5-1, the J gene TRBJ2-2. Germline CDR1 is SGHRS and CDR2 is YFSETQ. There are 15 residues in the CDR3. The CDR3 is CASSFFQVDTGELFF. Full variable domain (outside the CDR3, taken from reference TRBV5-1 and TRBJ2-2): KAGVTQTPRYLIKTRGQQVTLSCSPISGHRSVSWYQQTPGQGLQFLFEYFSETQRNKGNFPGRFSGRQFSNSRSEMNVSTLELGDSALYLCASSFFQVDTGELFFGEGSRLTVL.

V is TRBV7-6 and J is TRBJ1-6; no DNA is available, so the TRBD1 call from TCRdb remains unchecked. The CDR3 totals 15 residues. Germline loops: CDR1 SGHVS, CDR2 FNYEAQ. This chain's CDR3 is CASSQTGVVNSPLHF.

This sequence joins TRBV7-6 and TRBJ2-1; the D gene TCRdb calls, TRBD1, cannot be checked with no DNA. CDR3 length: 12 residues. Per germline, CDR1 SGHVS and CDR2 FNYEAQ. This CDR3 reads CASSRGGAEQFF.

The CDR3: CASSHGTSGLSYQETQYF. The V gene is TRBV3-1, the J gene TRBJ2-5; TCRdb's D call, TRBD2, is unchecked because there is no DNA. Germline assignment: CDR1 LGHDT and CDR2 YNNKEL (reference sequence). The CDR3 length is 18 residues.

The chain couples TRBV2 to TRBJ2-7; the D gene TCRdb calls, TRBD2, cannot be checked with no DNA. Germline V CDR1 and CDR2: SNHLY, FYNNEI. CDR3 size: 17 residues. The chain's CDR3 is CASSEVGAWLAGAGQYF. The full variable domain, in which reference TRBV2 and TRBJ2-7 provide the parts outside the CDR3, is EPEVTQTPSHQVTQMGQEVILRCVPISNHLYFYWYRQILGQKVEFLVSFYNNEISEKSEIFDDQFSVERPDGSNFTLKIRSTKLEDSAMYFCASSEVGAWLAGAGQYFGPGTRLTVT.

The chain has TRBV6-5 and TRBJ2-2; TCRdb returns TRBD1, unconfirmable since there is no DNA. The CDR3 covers 15 residues. Germline CDR1 MNHEY, CDR2 SVGAGI. The CDR3 loop reads CASSYSGFRAGELFF.